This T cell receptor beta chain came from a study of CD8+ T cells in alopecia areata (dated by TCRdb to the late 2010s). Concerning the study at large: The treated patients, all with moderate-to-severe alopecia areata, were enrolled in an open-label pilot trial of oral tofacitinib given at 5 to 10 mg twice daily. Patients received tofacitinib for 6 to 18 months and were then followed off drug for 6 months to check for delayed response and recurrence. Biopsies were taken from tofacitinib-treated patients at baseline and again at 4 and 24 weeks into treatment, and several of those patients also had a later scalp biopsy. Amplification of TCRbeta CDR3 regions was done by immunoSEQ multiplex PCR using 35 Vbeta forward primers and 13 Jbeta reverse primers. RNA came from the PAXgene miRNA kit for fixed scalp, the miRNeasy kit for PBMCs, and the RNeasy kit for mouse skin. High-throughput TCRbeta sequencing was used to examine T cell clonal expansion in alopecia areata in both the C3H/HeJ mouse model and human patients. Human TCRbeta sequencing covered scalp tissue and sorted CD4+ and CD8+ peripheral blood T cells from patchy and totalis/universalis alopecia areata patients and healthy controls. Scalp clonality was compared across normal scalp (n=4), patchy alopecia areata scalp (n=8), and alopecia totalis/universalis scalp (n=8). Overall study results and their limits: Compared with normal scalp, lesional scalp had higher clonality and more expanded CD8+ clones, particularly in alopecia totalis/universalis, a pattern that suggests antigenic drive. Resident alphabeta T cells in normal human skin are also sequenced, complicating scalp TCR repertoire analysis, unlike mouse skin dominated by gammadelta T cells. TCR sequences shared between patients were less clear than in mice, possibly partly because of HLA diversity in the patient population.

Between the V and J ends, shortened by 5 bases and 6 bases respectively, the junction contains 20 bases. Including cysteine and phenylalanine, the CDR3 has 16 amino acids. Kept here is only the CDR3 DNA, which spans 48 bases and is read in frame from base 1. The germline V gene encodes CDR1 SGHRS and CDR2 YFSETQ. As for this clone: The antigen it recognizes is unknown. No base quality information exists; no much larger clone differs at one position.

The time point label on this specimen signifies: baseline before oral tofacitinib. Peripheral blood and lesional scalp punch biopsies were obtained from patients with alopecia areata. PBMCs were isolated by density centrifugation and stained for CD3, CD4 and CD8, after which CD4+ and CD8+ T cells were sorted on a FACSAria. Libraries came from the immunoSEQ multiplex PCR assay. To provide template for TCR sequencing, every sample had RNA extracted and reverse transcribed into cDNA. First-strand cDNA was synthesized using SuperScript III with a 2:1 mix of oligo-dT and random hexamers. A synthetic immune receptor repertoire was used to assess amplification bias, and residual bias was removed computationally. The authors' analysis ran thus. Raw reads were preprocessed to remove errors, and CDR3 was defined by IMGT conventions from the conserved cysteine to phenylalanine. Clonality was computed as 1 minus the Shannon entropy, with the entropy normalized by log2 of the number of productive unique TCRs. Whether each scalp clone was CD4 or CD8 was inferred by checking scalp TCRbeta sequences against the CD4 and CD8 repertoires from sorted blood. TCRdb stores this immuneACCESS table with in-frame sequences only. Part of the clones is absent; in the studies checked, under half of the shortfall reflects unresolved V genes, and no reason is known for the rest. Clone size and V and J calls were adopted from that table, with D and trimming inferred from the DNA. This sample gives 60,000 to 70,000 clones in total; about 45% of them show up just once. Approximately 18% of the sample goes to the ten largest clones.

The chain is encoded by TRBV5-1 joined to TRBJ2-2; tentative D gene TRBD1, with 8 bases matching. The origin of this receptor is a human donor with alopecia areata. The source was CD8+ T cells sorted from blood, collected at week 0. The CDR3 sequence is CASRPAGAGQAGELFF. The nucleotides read TGCGCCAGCAGGCCGGCAGGAGCGGGACAGGCCGGGGAGCTGTTTTTT.